Listed below are T cell receptor beta chains from one sample, sequenced in a study of cytomegalovirus exposure and HLA in healthy donors. This table comes from immunoSEQ multiplex PCR, and its TCRdb copy is limited to in-frame clones, with some not included. Found here are about 250,000 clones, under 80% of them singletons; the top ten hold over 2%. Sequencing input: PBMCs. These TCRs come from a female donor in good health and CMV-seronegative. The CDR3 runs from the conserved cysteine through the conserved F or W. Fields, in order: V gene, D gene, CDR3 protein. D genes are given only for firm matches.

V: TRBV5-1; D: TRBD1; CDR3: CASSLQGGLTEAFF
V: TRBV10-3; D: TRBD2; CDR3: CAIRQTSGEKSGELFF
V: TRBV9; D: TRBD1; CDR3: CASSVEGARGEKLFF
V: TRBV5-1; D: .; CDR3: CASSLEAANTGELFF
V: TRBV27; D: TRBD1; CDR3: CASSFFRPSGTGGFEQYF
V: TRBV14; D: TRBD2; CDR3: CASSPHGTSAFYEQYF
V: TRBV5-1; D: .; CDR3: CASSPATAGELFF
V: TRBV28; D: TRBD2; CDR3: CASLGTSGSYNEQFF
V: TRBV6-5; D: .; CDR3: CASRLHRALNYGYTF
V: TRBV5-8; D: TRBD1; CDR3: CASSFRTGWVLQEQFF
V: TRBV5-6; D: TRBD1; CDR3: CASGSGTGVTNEKLFF
V: TRBV5-1; D: TRBD1; CDR3: CASSLTGLMETQYF
V: TRBV19; D: TRBD1; CDR3: CASSLGTGAYEQYF
V: TRBV6-5; D: .; CDR3: CASSYSGGRYGYTF
V: TRBV14; D: TRBD2; CDR3: CASSKGLAGVETQYF
V: TRBV7-9; D: TRBD1; CDR3: CASSSRMQGASYEQYF
V: TRBV6-5; D: TRBD2; CDR3: CASSWTSGSTDTQYF
V: TRBV21-1; D: .; CDR3: CASSNRVYEQYF
V: TRBV7-9; D: .; CDR3: CASSSEGDYGYTF
V: TRBV20-1; D: .; CDR3: CSASIEETQYF
V: TRBV7-9; D: TRBD2; CDR3: CASSRLVGTSGNEQFF
V: TRBV27; D: TRBD2; CDR3: CASSRRPSSGAYNEQFF
V: TRBV9; D: TRBD2; CDR3: CASSPGLAGVPYNEQFF
V: TRBV10-2; D: .; CDR3: CASGRNQPQHF
V: TRBV7-9; D: TRBD2; CDR3: CASSPPTSGGTDTQYF
V: TRBV28; D: .; CDR3: CASSEGAGNTEAFF
V: TRBV5-4; D: TRBD2; CDR3: CASSPGTSGRLGTDTQYF
V: TRBV27; D: TRBD1; CDR3: CASSLGTGSGANVLTF
V: TRBV6-6; D: .; CDR3: CASSYEETQYF
V: TRBV7-9; D: .; CDR3: CASMRGWNTGELFF
V: TRBV30; D: .; CDR3: CAWSVLIQTGELFF
V: TRBV7-9; D: .; CDR3: CASSSHIRVNTEAFF
V: TRBV7-2; D: TRBD2; CDR3: CAGASGPWGDEQYF
V: TRBV23-1; D: TRBD1; CDR3: CASSQGQRKTTGASTQETQYF